What follows describes a single T cell receptor beta chain. Its specificity is not known. The sequenced fragment ends 3 residues before the CDR3 boundary, so the rest is inferred from the germline J gene. Generated by immunoSEQ multiplex PCR, the TCRdb table keeps only in-frame clones and is missing some. The sample holds tens of thousands of clones. The CDR3 is made up of 19 amino acids. Germline V gene data show CDR1 as SGHTA and CDR2 as FQGTGA. Unmatched junction bases numbered 18, after V lost 1 base and J lost 4 bases. The sample is drawn from a study of T cells in women clearing cervical HPV infection. Whole-study context: For cases, blood was sampled a median around 140 days after lesion detection, interquartile range roughly 85 to 200 days. With HLA typing for only a few women, HLA confounding remains possible. Study-level results: Controls had more TRBV6-7 (about 0.15%) than cases (approximately 0.11%). CIN3+ cases had significantly higher TCR richness than controls; evenness did not differ.

The TCR originated in a woman between 18 and 75 years old with a cervical HPV16 infection that either progressed to CIN3+ or cleared (not recorded which). The rearrangement uses TRBV7-3 and TRBJ2-5; 7 positions match TRBD2. The source material was blood buffy coat. The CDR3 region is CASSLIGSAGEAVRETQYF. CDR3 DNA (partial): TGTGCCAGCAGCTTAATCGGAAGTGCGGGAGAAGCGGTCCGAGAGACC.